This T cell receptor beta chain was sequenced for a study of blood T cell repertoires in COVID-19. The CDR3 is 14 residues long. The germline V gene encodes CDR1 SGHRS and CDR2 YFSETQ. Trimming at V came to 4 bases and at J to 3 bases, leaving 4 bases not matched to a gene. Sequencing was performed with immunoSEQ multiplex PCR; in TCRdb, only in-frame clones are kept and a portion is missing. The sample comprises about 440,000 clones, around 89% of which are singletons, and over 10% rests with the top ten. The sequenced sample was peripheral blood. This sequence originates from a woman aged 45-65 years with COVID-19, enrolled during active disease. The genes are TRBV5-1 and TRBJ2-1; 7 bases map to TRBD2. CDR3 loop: CASSPGLNYNEQFF. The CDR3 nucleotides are TGCGCCAGCAGCCCGGGACTAAACTACAATGAGCAGTTCTTC.